This T cell receptor beta chain was found in a study of blood T cell repertoires in COVID-19. Study context: Sources were T cells, B-cell-depleted T cells, or PBMCs; the material itself was cDNA or gDNA.

This clone came up once. A read error may produce the germline difference seen at one junction end. The CDR3 loop spans 12 amino acids. The germline gives CDR1 MNHEY, CDR2 SVGEGT. Some clones are missing from TCRdb's copy, which holds only in-frame ones; the method was immunoSEQ multiplex PCR. The table records 150,000 to 200,000 clones, roughly 80% of them present only once. The origin of this receptor is a woman aged 80 or older with acute or convalescent COVID-19. The sample consisted of peripheral blood. The V and J genes are TRBV6-2 or TRBV6-3 and TRBJ2-3; D is unclear. The DNA for the CDR3 is TGTGCCAGCAATTACCCCCCTTATACGCAGTATTTT. Translated, it gives CASNYPPYTQYF.